This is a list of T cell receptor beta chains from one sample in a study of shared clonotypes between healthy human individuals. Profiled with immunoSEQ multiplex PCR; TCRdb holds only in-frame clones, not every one. The sample records about 2 million clones, just under 95% being singletons. Sequencing was done on a sample of naive CD8+ T cells sorted from blood. The receptors originated from a man aged 18 to 30 in good health. Each CDR3 is given with its conserved first and last residue. The D gene is left open where the match is weak. Size tells how often a clone was seen (once, few, many) or the class of an expanded clone, and some rows leave it out.

length	J	size	D	V	CDR3	DNA
18	TRBJ2-6	.	.	TRBV7-9	CASGGGFLGLSGANVLTF	TGTGCCAGCGGGGGAGGATTTTTGGGGCTTTCTGGGGCCAACGTCCTGACTTTC
15	TRBJ2-7	.	TRBD2	TRBV9	CASSALSGGLYEQYF	TGTGCCAGCAGCGCACTAAGCGGGGGGCTCTACGAGCAGTACTTC
11	TRBJ1-4	.	.	TRBV9	CASGEGGKLFF	TGTGCCAGTGGGGAAGGGGGAAAACTGTTTTTT
13	TRBJ2-3	once	.	TRBV7-7	CASSPQGGFTQYF	TGTGCTAGCAGCCCCCAGGGGGGGTTTACGCAGTATTTT
14	TRBJ2-7	.	.	TRBV29-1	CSVEGWGYGYEQYF	TGCAGCGTTGAAGGATGGGGATATGGCTACGAGCAGTACTTC
13	TRBJ2-2	.	.	TRBV29-1	CSVGDTNTGELFF	TGCAGCGTGGGGGATACGAACACCGGGGAGCTGTTTTTT
15	TRBJ2-5	.	.	TRBV9	CASSVWGNSQETQYF	TGTGCCAGCAGCGTATGGGGCAACTCTCAAGAGACCCAGTACTTC
14	TRBJ1-6	.	TRBD1	TRBV19	CASSEGAGISPLHF	TGTGCCAGTAGTGAGGGGGCTGGGATTTCACCCCTCCACTTT
11	TRBJ1-1	.	.	TRBV30	CAWSVSTEAFF	TGTGCCTGGAGTGTATCTACTGAAGCTTTCTTT
17	TRBJ2-1	.	TRBD1	TRBV4-1	CASSQVLGTAIYNEQFF	TGCGCCAGCAGCCAAGTATTAGGGACAGCGATCTACAATGAGCAGTTCTTC
16	TRBJ2-2	once	TRBD2	TRBV15	CATSRDGTRKSGELFF	TGTGCCACCAGCAGAGATGGGACTAGGAAGTCCGGGGAGCTGTTTTTT
15	TRBJ2-6	.	.	TRBV5-1	CASSPGNSGANVLTF	TGCGCCAGCAGCCCGGGAAACTCTGGGGCCAACGTCCTGACTTTC
13	TRBJ2-5	.	.	TRBV27	CASSFGSPETQYF	TGTGCCAGCAGTTTCGGCAGTCCAGAGACCCAGTACTTC
15	TRBJ2-1	.	TRBD1	TRBV14	CASSQDSGTVNEQFF	TGTGCCAGCAGCCAAGATTCCGGGACAGTCAATGAGCAGTTCTTC
15	TRBJ2-7	.	TRBD1	TRBV4-1	CASSHIGQGAGEQYF	TGCGCCAGCAGCCATATAGGACAGGGGGCCGGCGAGCAGTACTTC
14	TRBJ2-5	.	TRBD2	TRBV6-5	CASSYSGALETQYF	TGTGCCAGCAGTTACAGCGGGGCCCTAGAGACCCAGTACTTC